This T cell receptor (beta chain) stems from a study of blood T cells in healthy people across ages. Study-level points and caveats: What prevented conclusive comparison of naive and antigen-experienced cells was that PBMCs were unsorted.

The germline V gene has CDR1 SGDLS and CDR2 YYNGEE. The CDR3 sequence is 17 residues long. J lost 1 base, V lost 0 bases, and 3 bases had no gene match. This clonotype was seen only a few times. Its antigen is unknown. With a J-beta primer mix and a sample-barcoded 5' primer, a second PCR ran about 7 to 11 cycles. Each of the cDNA molecules was tagged by a template-switch adaptor with 12 random nucleotides. Using its own MiXCR run on the 5' RACE reads, TCRdb lists one record per CDR3 protein. The table lists fewer than 1,200,000 distinct CDR3 sequences, under 30% of them singletons. The same sample was also used in a study of T cells of mothers and their children. From that study: Samples were obtained from a few healthy Caucasian mothers and their six children. Biologically related mothers and children overlapped slightly more than unrelated pairs, a non-significant difference.

The chain joins TRBV9 to TRBJ2-2; 10 bases map to TRBD2. The specimen sequenced was blood. The sequence was collected from a girl aged 2-10 years in good health. The CDR3 bases are TGTGCCAGCAGCGTAGCCTCTAGCGGGGGGAACACCGGGGAGCTGTTTTTT. Translated: CASSVASSGGNTGELFF. The variable domain in full, with the rest retrieved from reference TRBV9 and TRBJ2-2, is DSGVTQTPKHLITATGQRVTLRCSPRSGDLSVYWYQQSLDQGLQFLIQYYNGEERAKGNILERFSAQQFPDLHSELNLSSLELGDSALYFCASSVASSGGNTGELFFGEGSRLTVL.